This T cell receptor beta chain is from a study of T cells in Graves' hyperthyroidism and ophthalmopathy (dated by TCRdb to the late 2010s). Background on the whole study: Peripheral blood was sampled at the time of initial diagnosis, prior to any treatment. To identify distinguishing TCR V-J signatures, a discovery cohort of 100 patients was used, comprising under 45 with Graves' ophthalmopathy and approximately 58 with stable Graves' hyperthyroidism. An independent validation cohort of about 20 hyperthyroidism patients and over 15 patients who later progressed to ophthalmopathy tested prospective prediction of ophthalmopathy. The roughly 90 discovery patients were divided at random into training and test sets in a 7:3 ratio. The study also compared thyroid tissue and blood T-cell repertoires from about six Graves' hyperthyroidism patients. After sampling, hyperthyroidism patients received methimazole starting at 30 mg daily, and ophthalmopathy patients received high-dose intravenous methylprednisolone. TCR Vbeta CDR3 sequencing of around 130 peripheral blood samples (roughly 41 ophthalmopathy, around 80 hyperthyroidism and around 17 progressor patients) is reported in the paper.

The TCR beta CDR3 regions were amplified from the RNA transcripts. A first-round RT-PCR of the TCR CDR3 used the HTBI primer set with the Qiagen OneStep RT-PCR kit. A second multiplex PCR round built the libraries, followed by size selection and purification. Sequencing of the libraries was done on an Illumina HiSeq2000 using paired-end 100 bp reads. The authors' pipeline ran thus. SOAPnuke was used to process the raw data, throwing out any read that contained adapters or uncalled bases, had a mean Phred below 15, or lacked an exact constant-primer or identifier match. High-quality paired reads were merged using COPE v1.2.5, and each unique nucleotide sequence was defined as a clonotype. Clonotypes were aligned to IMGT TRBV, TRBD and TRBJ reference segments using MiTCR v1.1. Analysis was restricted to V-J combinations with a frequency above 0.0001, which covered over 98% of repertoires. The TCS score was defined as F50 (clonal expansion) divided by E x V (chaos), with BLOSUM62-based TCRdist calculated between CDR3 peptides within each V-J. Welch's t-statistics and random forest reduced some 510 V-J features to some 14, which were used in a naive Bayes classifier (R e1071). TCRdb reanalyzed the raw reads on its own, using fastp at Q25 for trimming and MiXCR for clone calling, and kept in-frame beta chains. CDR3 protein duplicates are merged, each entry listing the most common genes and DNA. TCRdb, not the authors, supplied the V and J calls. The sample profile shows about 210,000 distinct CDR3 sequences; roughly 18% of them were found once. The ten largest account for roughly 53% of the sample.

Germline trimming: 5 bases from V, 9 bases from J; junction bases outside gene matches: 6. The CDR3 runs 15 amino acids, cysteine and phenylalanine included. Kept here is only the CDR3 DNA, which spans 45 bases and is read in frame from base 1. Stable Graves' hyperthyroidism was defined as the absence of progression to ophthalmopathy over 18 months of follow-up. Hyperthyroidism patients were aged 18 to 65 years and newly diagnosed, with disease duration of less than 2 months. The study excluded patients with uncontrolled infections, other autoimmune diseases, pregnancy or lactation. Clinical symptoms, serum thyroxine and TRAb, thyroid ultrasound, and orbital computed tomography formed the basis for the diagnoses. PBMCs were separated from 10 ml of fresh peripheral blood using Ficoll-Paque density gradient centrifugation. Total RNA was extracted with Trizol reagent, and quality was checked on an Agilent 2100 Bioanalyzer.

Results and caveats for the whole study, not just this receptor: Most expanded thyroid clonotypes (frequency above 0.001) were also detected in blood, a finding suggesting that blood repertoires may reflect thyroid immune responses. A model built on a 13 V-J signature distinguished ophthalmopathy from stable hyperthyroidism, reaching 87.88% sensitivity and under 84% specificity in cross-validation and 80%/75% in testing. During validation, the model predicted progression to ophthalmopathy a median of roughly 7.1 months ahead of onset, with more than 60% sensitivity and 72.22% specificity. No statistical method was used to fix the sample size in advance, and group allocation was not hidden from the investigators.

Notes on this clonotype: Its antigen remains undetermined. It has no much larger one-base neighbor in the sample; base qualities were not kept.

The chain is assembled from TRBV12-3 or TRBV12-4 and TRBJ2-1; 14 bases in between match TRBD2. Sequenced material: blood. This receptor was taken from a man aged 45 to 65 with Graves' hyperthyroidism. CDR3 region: CASSRGLAGDGEQFF. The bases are TGTGCCAGCAGTAGGGGACTAGCGGGAGATGGTGAGCAGTTCTTC.